The clone carrying this T cell receptor (beta chain) was observed a handful of times. Original processing methods: Amplified reference gene primers provided the basis for estimating nucleated cell counts. Clones were sequenced by immunoSEQ multiplex PCR, and TCRdb holds only the in-frame ones, with some missing. The V and J calls and clone size come from that table; D and trimming were worked out from the DNA. The repertoire includes under 300,000 clones, around 84% of them detected once, and less than 8.5% sits in the top ten. The V gene end was trimmed by 4 bases and the J gene end by 9 bases; junction bases not matched to a gene: 15. The CDR3 consists of 17 residues. Per germline, CDR1 LGHNA and CDR2 YSLEER. This entry belongs to a study of blood T cell repertoires in COVID-19. Across the study: T cells, B-cell-depleted T cells, or PBMCs provided the cDNA or gDNA that served as material.

The clonotype comes from an older woman with active or convalescent COVID-19. The rearrangement links TRBV4-3 to TRBJ1-6, with 7 bases fitting TRBD1. Material for sequencing was peripheral blood. For the CDR3, the DNA is TGCGCCAGCAGCCCCCATCCCCGGGACAGTCTCCTTTCACCCCTCCACTTT. Amino acid sequence: CASSPHPRDSLLSPLHF.